This T cell receptor beta chain derives from a study of high-grade serous ovarian cancer treatment subgroups. Broader study findings: Spatial context was lost because tumors were sequenced in bulk.

For this clone: Its matching antigen is unknown.

The length of the CDR3 is 17 residues. CDR1 and CDR2 from the germline V gene are SGHNT and YENEEA. V lost 5 bases to trimming and J lost 7 bases; unmatched junction nucleotides: 14. Sequenced by immunoSEQ multiplex PCR; TCRdb stores in-frame clones only, minus some. The sample contains some 3,100 clones, roughly 70% of which appear only once. The tumor samples were collected prior to definitive surgery or chemotherapy. The rearrangement links TRBV11-3 to TRBJ2-1; 10 nucleotides align to TRBD2. This TCR came from a human donor with high-grade serous ovarian cancer. The sequenced material came from tumor tissue. The DNA of the CDR3 is TGTGCCAGCAGCCTTAGCCGGTGGCTAGCGGGAGTAAATGAGCAGTTCTTC. Amino acid sequence: CASSLSRWLAGVNEQFF.